The entry that follows covers one T cell receptor (beta chain) sequence. This specimen comes from a study of blood T cell repertoires in COVID-19. Study overall: From the United States, Italy and Spain came samples of acute and convalescent COVID-19. PBMCs, B-cell-depleted T cells, or T cells were the source of the cDNA or gDNA that made up the material.

Per the germline V gene, CDR1 is SGDLS and CDR2 is YYNGEE. J was trimmed by 6 bases and V by 5 bases; bases with no gene match: 8. CDR3 size: 14 residues. Source study methods: Estimated nucleated cell counts came from reference gene primer amplification. Profiling relied on immunoSEQ multiplex PCR, and the TCRdb table lists in-frame clones only, not all of them. The V and J calls and the clone size are those of that table, but D and trimming were determined from the DNA. This table holds hundreds of thousands of clones, roughly 85% found once. Material for sequencing was peripheral blood. The receptor's source is a man aged 35 to 55 with acute or convalescent COVID-19. This chain connects TRBV9 to TRBJ2-3; 8 nucleotides align to TRBD2. The CDR3 sequence is CASRPSGGPDTQYF. CDR3 coding DNA: TGTGCCAGCAGGCCCAGCGGGGGTCCGGATACGCAGTATTTT.